This TCR beta chain comes out of a study of T cells in pancreatic ductal adenocarcinoma. This clone was picked up one time. Antigen unknown. Whole-study findings and limits: The resected cohort was biased toward the minority with early-stage disease. Blood clonality (about 0.072) did not differ significantly from tumor (roughly 0.1).

No neoadjuvant therapy was given to the selected pancreatic ductal adenocarcinoma patients before their surgery. The protocol was immunoSEQ multiplex PCR, while the TCRdb copy is restricted to in-frame clones and leaves out a portion. The repertoire holds 9,000 to 15,000 clones, with around 86% as singletons. The germline gives CDR1 SQVTM, CDR2 ANQGSEA. This CDR3 has 13 residues. Trimming cost V 6 bases and J 0 bases, with 6 bases left between them. The V and J genes are TRBV29-1 and TRBJ2-6, with D unresolved. The sequenced sample consisted of PBMCs. The sequence was obtained from a human donor with pancreatic ductal adenocarcinoma. The CDR3 reads CSVGFSGANVLTF. As DNA, the CDR3 is TGCAGCGTAGGTTTCTCTGGGGCCAACGTCCTGACTTTC. The full variable domain, completed using reference TRBV29-1 and TRBJ2-6, is SAVISQKPSRDICQRGTSLTIQCQVDSQVTMMFWYRQQPGQSLTLIATANQGSEATYESGFVIDKFPISRPNLTFSTLTVSNMSPEDSSIYLCSVGFSGANVLTFGAGSRLTVL.